This T cell receptor beta chain stems from a study of shared clonotypes between healthy human individuals. Study-level findings and limits: Researchers sampled only blood; tissue repertoires likely differ. Clonotypes which were not shared had lower generation probabilities than clonotypes that all four donors shared. Of the naive CD4 clonotypes, roughly 5% were shared across a handful of donors.

Measured with immunoSEQ multiplex PCR; TCRdb has only the in-frame clones, and not every one. The sample includes about 980,000 clones, less than 85% seen only once; the top ten take around 1.4%. V was pared by 5 bases and J by 5 bases, with 7 bases of the junction left unmatched. Germline V gives CDR1 MNHEY, CDR2 SMNVEV (reference sequence). This CDR3 is built from 15 residues. All donors were Caucasian adults living in Nashville, Tennessee. Within the sample, this clone is medium-sized. Its antigen is as yet unknown. Other DNA variants within this sample encode the same CDR3. This receptor was taken from a man aged 18 to 30 in good health. This chain joins TRBV27 and TRBJ2-5, with 11 nucleotides matching TRBD1. The sequenced sample was memory CD4+ T cells sorted from blood. Subset reported: CD45RA-negative fraction. Written as DNA, the CDR3 is TGTGCCAGCAGTATTGGACAGGGGGCACGGGAGACCCAGTACTTC. Its translation: CASSIGQGARETQYF.